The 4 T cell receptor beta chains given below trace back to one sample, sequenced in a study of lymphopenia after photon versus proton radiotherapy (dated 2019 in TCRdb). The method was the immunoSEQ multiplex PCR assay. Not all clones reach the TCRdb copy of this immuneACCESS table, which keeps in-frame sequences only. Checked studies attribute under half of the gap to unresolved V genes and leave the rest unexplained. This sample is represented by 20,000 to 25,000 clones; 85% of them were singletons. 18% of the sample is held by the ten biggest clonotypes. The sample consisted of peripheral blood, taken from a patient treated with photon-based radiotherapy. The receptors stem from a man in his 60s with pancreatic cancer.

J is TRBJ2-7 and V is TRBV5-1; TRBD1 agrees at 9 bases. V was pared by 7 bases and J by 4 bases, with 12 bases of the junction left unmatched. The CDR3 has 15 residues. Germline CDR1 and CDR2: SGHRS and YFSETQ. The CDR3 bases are TGCGCCAGCCACGATACTTCCGGGACAGGGTACGAGCAGTACTTC. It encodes CASHDTSGTGYEQYF.

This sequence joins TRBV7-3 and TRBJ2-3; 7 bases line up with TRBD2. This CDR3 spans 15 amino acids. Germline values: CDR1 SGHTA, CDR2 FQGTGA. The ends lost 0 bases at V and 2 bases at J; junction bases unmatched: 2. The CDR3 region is CASSLTAGFTDTQYF. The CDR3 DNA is TGTGCCAGCAGCTTAACAGCGGGGTTCACAGATACGCAGTATTTT.

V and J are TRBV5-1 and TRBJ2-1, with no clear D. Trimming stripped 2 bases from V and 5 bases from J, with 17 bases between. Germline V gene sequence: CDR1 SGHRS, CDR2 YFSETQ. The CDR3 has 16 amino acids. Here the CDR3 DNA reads TGCGCCAGCAGCTTCCAGACGAACGCAGGCCACAATGAGCAGTTCTTC. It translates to CASSFQTNAGHNEQFF.

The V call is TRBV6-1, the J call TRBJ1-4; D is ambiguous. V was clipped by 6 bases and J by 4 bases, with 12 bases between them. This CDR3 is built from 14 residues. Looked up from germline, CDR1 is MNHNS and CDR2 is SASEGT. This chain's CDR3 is CASSRPTDNEKLFF. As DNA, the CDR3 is TGTGCCAGCAGCCGCCCCACTGATAATGAAAAACTGTTTTTT.